This T cell receptor beta chain was profiled in a study of B cell selection in AIRE deficiency. Broader study findings: Patient Tconv cells held approximately 30% of Treg sequences shared by healthy donors. Patient Tconv and Treg cells showed healthy-like TCRBV usage, CDR3 length, diversity.

Concerning this clone: Antigen specificity is unknown.

This CDR3 contains 11 residues. Germline-derived CDR1 and CDR2 are DFQATT and SNEGSKA (reference sequence). The V and J ends lost 6 bases and 7 bases respectively, with 12 bases between them. Generated by immunoSEQ multiplex PCR, the TCRdb table keeps only in-frame clones and is missing some. The data show about 25,000 clones, less than 97% seen once. The sorted conventional CD4 T cells were gated as CD4+CD127+. The chain links TRBV20-1 to TRBJ1-2, with D perhaps matching TRBD1 (5 bases). This receptor was identified in a human donor in good health. Sequenced sample: CD4+CD127+ conventional T cells sorted from PBMCs. CDR3 nucleotide sequence: TGCAGTGCGTTCGGGACGATTGGCTACACCTTC. Its protein is CSAFGTIGYTF.